The text below deals with one TCR beta chain. This entry comes from a study of cytomegalovirus exposure and HLA in healthy donors. Both 60 Vbeta primers and 13 Jbeta primers went into the PCR. Assay: immunoSEQ multiplex PCR; the TCRdb copy retains only in-frame clones and omits some. This table lists some 55,000 clones. The CDR3 covers 15 residues. V lost 0 bases to trimming and J lost 5 bases, with 12 bases between them. Germline loops: CDR1 LGHNA, CDR2 YSLEER. The sequencing sample was made of PBMCs. The rearrangement links TRBV4-3 to TRBJ2-3, with D possibly being TRBD2 (5 bases). This sequence originates from a woman in her 40s in good health and CMV-seronegative. The CDR3 here is CASSQEGSDQDTQYF. CDR3 DNA: TGCGCCAGCAGCCAAGAAGGTAGCGACCAAGATACGCAGTATTTT.